Sequencing of this T cell receptor (beta chain) was carried out in a study of graft-versus-host responses after intestinal transplantation. Study-level information: Multivisceral, liver-intestinal, or isolated intestinal transplants were performed in recipients. Induction using anti-thymocyte globulin, followed by tacrolimus and steroids for about 3 years, was given to all recipients.

Germline V CDR1 and CDR2: SGHRS, YFSETQ. The CDR3 extends over 17 amino acids. V dropped 0 bases and J dropped 6; count of bases not matched to a gene: 13. On this clone itself: Its matching antigen is unknown.

Study-wide results and caveats: In recipient marrow, GvH clones were found, and some appeared first in ileum or blood.

Profiling relied on immunoSEQ multiplex PCR, and the TCRdb table lists in-frame clones only, not all of them. The sample has about 120,000 clones; just over 90% are singletons. Sequencing used unstimulated CD4+ T cells sorted from spleen or lymph node cells, obtained before intestinal transplant. The sequence was collected from a human donor who received an intestinal transplant. The chain carries TRBV5-1 and TRBJ2-7, with 9 nucleotides matching TRBD1. The CDR3 reads CASSLGDAGTGRGEQYF. CDR3 bases: TGCGCCAGCAGCTTGGGGGACGCCGGGACAGGGCGAGGCGAGCAGTACTTC.